This T cell receptor (beta chain) appears in the sequencing data of a study of T cell responses to AZD1222 COVID-19 vaccine. At the level of the study: Second-dose timings of about 4 or about 12 weeks were pooled.

Profiled with immunoSEQ multiplex PCR; TCRdb holds only in-frame clones, not every one. The data contain about 170,000 clones, 92% of them singletons. Per germline, CDR1 SGHRS and CDR2 YFSETQ. With 2 bases removed from V and 4 bases from J, the gap between germline ends came to 6 bases. The CDR3 has 12 residues. Study-wide results and limits: Females made up more of the donors, who were largely white British, and clonal diversity may have come out too low. Targets within unmutated variant regions were reportedly found for nearly half of spike-specific TCRs.

With regard to this clone: The antigen is undetermined. This same CDR3 is encoded by further DNA sequences in the sample.

The J gene is TRBJ1-2, the V gene TRBV5-1; D perhaps matches TRBD1 (5 bases). The starting material was peripheral blood, obtained on day 0 of AZD1222 vaccination. The sequence came from an adult in good health. CDR3 loop: CASSLDSYGYTF. The CDR3 bases are TGCGCCAGCAGCTTAGACAGCTATGGCTACACCTTC.